This T cell receptor beta chain was identified in a study of OX40 agonist ivuxolimab in advanced cancers. Sampling of blood occurred at baseline, cycle 4 day 1, and cycle 7 day 1. The V and J ends lost 5 bases and 6 bases respectively, with 14 bases between them. The CDR3 is 13 residues long. Per germline, CDR1 SGHAT and CDR2 FQNNGV. Only in-frame clones appear in the TCRdb table, and some are missing; sequencing was by immunoSEQ multiplex PCR. The table shows under 90,000 clones, with 80% to 85% occurring only once. This clone appeared once. The starting material was CD4+ or CD8+ T cells sorted from blood, obtained in a trial of the OX40 agonist ivuxolimab. This TCR derives from an adult with an advanced solid tumor such as melanoma, head and neck, liver or kidney cancer. The rearrangement links TRBV11-2 to TRBJ2-7; D may be TRBD2 (6 bases). CDR3 nucleotides: TGTGCCAGCAGCCCCATCCTTAGCGGCGAGCAGTACTTC. This encodes CASSPILSGEQYF.